A single sample is the source of the 21 T cell receptor beta chains below, sequenced in a study of OX40 agonist ivuxolimab in advanced cancers. Only in-frame clones appear in the TCRdb table, and some are missing; sequencing was by immunoSEQ multiplex PCR. The data contain about 78,000 clones, almost 95% of them seen just once; the ten biggest clones take up about 3%. The source was CD4+ or CD8+ T cells sorted from blood, collected in a trial of the OX40 agonist ivuxolimab. The receptors derive from an adult with an advanced solid tumor such as melanoma, head and neck, liver or kidney cancer.

V and J are TRBV28 and TRBJ2-7; 8 nucleotides match TRBD2. CDR1 is MDHEN and CDR2 is SYDVKM in the germline V gene. CDR3 length: 13 amino acids. The V gene end was trimmed by 4 bases and the J gene end by 7 bases; junction bases not matched to a gene: 6. The CDR3 spells CASSSGGGREQYF. The CDR3 nucleotides are TGTGCCAGCAGTTCGGGGGGCGGGAGGGAGCAGTACTTC.

V is TRBV11-2 and J is TRBJ1-2; no reliable D call. This CDR3 has 14 amino acids. In germline, CDR1 is SGHAT, CDR2 FQNNGV. Trimming pared 5 bases from V and 7 bases from J, leaving 17 bases between. Here the CDR3 DNA reads TGTGCCAGCAGCCAAAATAGAGGTACTGGTGGCTACACCTTC. It encodes CASSQNRGTGGYTF.

The genes are TRBV27 and TRBJ1-4, with TRBD1 as a possible D gene (5 bases). CDR1 is MNHEY and CDR2 is SMNVEV in the germline V gene (reference sequence). Trimming cost V 5 bases and J 11 bases, with 21 bases left between them. This CDR3 comprises 15 residues. The CDR3 nucleotides are TGTGCCAGCAGTCCCGGCCGGGGCCTGGGGGGGAAACTGTTTTTT. Protein: CASSPGRGLGGKLFF.

The DNA for the CDR3 is TGTGCCACCAACGACTTGACAGGGGACTATGGCTACACCTTC. Encoded protein: CATNDLTGDYGYTF. The chain couples TRBV6-1 to TRBJ1-2; TRBD1 aligns across 8 bases. V was pared by 10 bases and J by 3 bases, with 10 bases of the junction left unmatched. Germline V gene data show CDR1 as MNHNS and CDR2 as SASEGT. This CDR3 contains 14 residues.

This clone was observed a handful of times. The rearrangement joins TRBV29-1 to TRBJ1-1; D is ambiguous. CDR1 and CDR2 (germline): SQVTM, ANQGSEA. This CDR3 region has 12 residues. V was trimmed by 3 bases and J by 1 base, leaving 6 bases between them. CDR3 loop: CSVERANTEAFF. The CDR3 nucleotides read TGCAGCGTTGAGAGGGCGAACACTGAAGCTTTCTTT. The variable domain in full, completed from reference TRBV29-1 and TRBJ1-1, reads SAVISQKPSRDICQRGTSLTIQCQVDSQVTMMFWYRQQPGQSLTLIATANQGSEATYESGFVIDKFPISRPNLTFSTLTVSNMSPEDSSIYLCSVERANTEAFFGQGTRLTVV.

The rearrangement joins TRBV5-1 to TRBJ2-1; 11 bases line up with TRBD2. Looked up from germline, CDR1 is SGHRS and CDR2 is YFSETQ. The CDR3 runs to 18 residues. After removal of 1 base from V and 7 bases from J, the junction contained 13 bases not matched to a gene. CDR3 nucleotide sequence: TGCGCCAGCAGCTTGTTTAGCGGGGGGGCCAAGAAGGTTAATGAGCAGTTCTTC. Amino acids: CASSLFSGGAKKVNEQFF. Full variable domain (missing parts from reference TRBV5-1 and TRBJ2-1): KAGVTQTPRYLIKTRGQQVTLSCSPISGHRSVSWYQQTPGQGLQFLFEYFSETQRNKGNFPGRFSGRQFSNSRSEMNVSTLELGDSALYLCASSLFSGGAKKVNEQFFGPGTRLTVL.

The J gene is TRBJ2-7, the V gene TRBV2; maybe TRBD1 (6 bases). The CDR3 sequence is 12 residues long. The V gene's germline CDR1 is SNHLY and CDR2 FYNNEI. Deletions cut 8 bases from V and 0 bases from J, with 8 bases between. Here the CDR3 DNA reads TGTGCCAGCTCAGGGGTCTCCTACGAGCAGTACTTC. Its protein is CASSGVSYEQYF.

This chain connects TRBV19 to TRBJ2-5; D gene unclear. Trimming left V 1 base short and J 4 bases short, with 7 bases between. CDR3 size: 13 residues. Germline assignment: CDR1 LNHDA and CDR2 SQIVND (reference sequence). The chain's CDR3 is CASSIADGETQYF. CDR3 bases: TGTGCCAGTAGTATAGCGGACGGAGAGACCCAGTACTTC. Supplemented by reference TRBV19 and TRBJ2-5, the full variable domain reads DGGITQSPKYLFRKEGQNVTLSCEQNLNHDAMYWYRQDPGQGLRLIYYSQIVNDFQKGDIAEGYSVSREKKESFPLTVTSAQKNPTAFYLCASSIADGETQYFGPGTRLLVL.

The V and J genes are TRBV9 and TRBJ2-2; D gene unclear. Trimming took off 1 base at V and 6 bases at J, with 4 bases between the two ends. From germline, CDR1 is SGDLS and CDR2 YYNGEE. The CDR3 is 12 residues long. CDR3: CASSVTPGELFF. CDR3 sequence (DNA): TGTGCCAGCAGCGTAACCCCCGGGGAGCTGTTTTTT.

The V call is TRBV28, the J call TRBJ1-4; D possibly corresponds to TRBD1 (5 bases). Trimming shortened V by 4 bases and J by 7 bases, and 16 bases separated the two germline ends. CDR3 length: 15 residues. Germline V gene data show CDR1 as MDHEN and CDR2 as SYDVKM. CDR3 in DNA: TGTGCCAGCAGTTATTTGGGCCCGAGGGGTGAAAAACTGTTTTTT. As protein: CASSYLGPRGEKLFF.

The rearrangement uses TRBV27 and TRBJ1-2, with D unclear. The CDR3 has 13 amino acids. Germline values: CDR1 MNHEY, CDR2 SMNVEV (reference sequence). The V end lost 6 bases, the J end lost 4 bases, and 12 bases lay between the germline ends. CDR3 region: CASRPDLAYGYTF. The CDR3 DNA reads as TGTGCCAGCAGACCGGACCTCGCCTATGGCTACACCTTC.

The chain links TRBV5-4 to TRBJ2-5; D may match TRBD1 or TRBD2 (5 bases each). Trimming cost V 4 bases and J 5 bases, with 18 bases left between them. CDR3 length equals 15 residues. Germline loops: CDR1 SGHNT, CDR2 YYREEE (reference sequence). In nucleotides, the CDR3 is TGTGCCAGCAGCCAGGTGGGACGCCCCCACGAGACCCAGTACTTC. Protein sequence: CASSQVGRPHETQYF.

CDR3 DNA sequence: TGTGCCAGCAGCTTGGGGACTGATACCTACGAGCAGTACTTC. It translates to CASSLGTDTYEQYF. The chain uses TRBV5-4 and TRBJ2-7; a weak D match, TRBD2 (5 bases). The CDR3 has 14 residues. Germline CDR1 reads SGHNT; CDR2 reads YYREEE (reference sequence). V shed 0 bases and J shed 2 bases, with 9 bases lying between them.

The chain is built from TRBV28 and TRBJ1-2; TRBD1 might be the D (5 bases). V dropped 5 bases and J dropped 5 bases, with 15 bases sitting between them. The CDR3 is made up of 14 amino acids. The germline CDR1 and CDR2 sequences are MDHEN and SYDVKM. CDR3 residues: CASSRPGDSYGYTF. The DNA of the CDR3 is TGTGCCAGCAGTCGTCCGGGGGATTCTTATGGCTACACCTTC.

In DNA, the CDR3 is TGTGCCAGCAGCCTCCAGGGTTCTGGAAACACCATATATTTT. It codes for CASSLQGSGNTIYF. This rearrangement joins TRBV2 to TRBJ1-3, with a tentative D call TRBD1 (5 bases). This CDR3 contains 14 residues. V was shortened by 6 bases and J by 1 base, with 10 bases between the two germline ends. Germline assignment: CDR1 SNHLY and CDR2 FYNNEI.

This chain joins TRBV2 and TRBJ2-7; 12 bases align to TRBD2. The junction had 4 bases not matched to a gene; V was cut back by 5 bases and J by 2 bases. From germline, CDR1 is SNHLY and CDR2 FYNNEI. The CDR3 spans 15 residues. This CDR3 reads CASSLTSGGAYEQYF. The CDR3 DNA sequence: TGTGCCAGCAGTTTGACTAGCGGGGGCGCCTACGAGCAGTACTTC. The whole variable domain, filled in from reference TRBV2 and TRBJ2-7, reads EPEVTQTPSHQVTQMGQEVILRCVPISNHLYFYWYRQILGQKVEFLVSFYNNEISEKSEIFDDQFSVERPDGSNFTLKIRSTKLEDSAMYFCASSLTSGGAYEQYFGPGTRLTVT.

This chain uses TRBV19 with TRBJ1-5, with D uncertain. The CDR3 spans 12 residues. The V gene lost 8 bases and the J gene lost 10 bases, with 15 bases spanning the gap. Per the germline V gene, CDR1 is LNHDA and CDR2 is SQIVND (reference sequence). The CDR3 protein is CASSHTVLPQHF. CDR3 sequence (DNA): TGTGCCAGTTCGCACACCGTTCTTCCCCAGCATTTT.

The V gene is TRBV5-6, the J gene TRBJ1-1; 8 bases map to TRBD1. Looked up from germline, CDR1 is SGHDT and CDR2 is YYEEEE. J gave up 1 base and V 2 bases, and 4 bases lay outside the gene matches. This CDR3 contains 15 residues. CDR3: CASSFFGQGNTEAFF. The CDR3 DNA is TGTGCCAGCAGCTTTTTCGGACAGGGGAACACTGAAGCTTTCTTT. The full variable domain, completed using reference TRBV5-6 and TRBJ1-1, is DAGVTQSPTHLIKTRGQQVTLRCSPKSGHDTVSWYQQALGQGPQFIFQYYEEEERQRGNFPDRFSGHQFPNYSSELNVNALLLGDSALYLCASSFFGQGNTEAFFGQGTRLTVV.

The CDR3 DNA sequence: TGTGCCAGTAGTATTGGCAGGGTCGAGACCCAGTACTTC. Translating gives CASSIGRVETQYF. The chain links TRBV19 to TRBJ2-5; D is perhaps TRBD1 (5 bases). This CDR3 contains 13 residues. CDR1 and CDR2 from the germline V gene are LNHDA and SQIVND (reference sequence). V lost 3 bases to trimming and J lost 5 bases, with 10 bases between them. Full variable domain (outside the CDR3, taken from reference TRBV19 and TRBJ2-5): DGGITQSPKYLFRKEGQNVTLSCEQNLNHDAMYWYRQDPGQGLRLIYYSQIVNDFQKGDIAEGYSVSREKKESFPLTVTSAQKNPTAFYLCASSIGRVETQYFGPGTRLLVL.

The chain joins TRBV7-9 to TRBJ2-2; D gene unclear. CDR1 SEHNR and CDR2 FQNEAQ come from the germline V gene (reference sequence). The V end lost 2 bases, the J end lost 4 bases, and 8 bases lay between the germline ends. The CDR3 consists of 14 residues. CDR3 DNA sequence: TGTGCCAGCAGCTTAAAGAGTCCCACCGGGGAGCTGTTTTTT. Translation: CASSLKSPTGELFF.

The chain uses TRBV6-4 and TRBJ1-5; 7 bases map to TRBD1. This CDR3 region has 15 residues. CDR1 is MRHNA, CDR2 SNTAGT, per germline. V was clipped by 11 bases and J by 4 bases; unmatched bases: 14. CDR3 sequence (DNA): TGTGCCGGCATCGGAAGGGGACAGCAAAATCAGCCCCAGCATTTT. Protein sequence: CAGIGRGQQNQPQHF.